Given below is one TCR beta chain in context. Its specificity is not known. This entry comes from a study of post-analysis software for immune sequencing data. About the study: Disease trajectories encompassed relapsing-remitting, secondary progressive and progressive-relapsing multiple sclerosis.

This CDR3 is built from 13 residues. CDR1 and CDR2 (germline): MGHDK, SYGVNS. Trimming cost V 4 bases and J 1 base, with 8 bases left between them. Unique molecular identifiers had been added to the TCR beta cDNA libraries. TCRdb ran MiXCR on the PCR reads and lists one entry per CDR3 protein. The sample lists a few hundred thousand distinct CDR3 sequences; 34% were seen once. Study-wide points: Patients carried several TRBV segments more frequently than controls did, and TRBV5-6, TRBV5-1 and TRBV20-1 were among them.

The genes are TRBV25-1 and TRBJ2-7; no clear D gene. What was sequenced was blood. This sequence originates from a girl between 2 and 17 years old with multiple sclerosis. The CDR3 nucleotides are TGTGCCAGCAGTGGCCCCGGTTCCTACGAGCAGTACTTC. Its translation: CASSGPGSYEQYF.